These 4 T cell receptor beta chains share one sample of origin, sequenced in a study of cytomegalovirus exposure and HLA in healthy donors (dated by TCRdb to between 2016 and 2019). Libraries were made using the immunoSEQ multiplex PCR assay. A mixture of 60 forward primers for TCR Vbeta segments and 13 reverse primers for TCR Jbeta segments was used in the multiplex PCR. Sourced from immuneACCESS, this table was stored by TCRdb with only in-frame sequences that have V and J called. A share of the clones is absent; for the studies checked, an unresolved V gene accounts for under half, and the remainder has no known explanation. The sample data list some 150,000 clones, and about 80% of these were observed just once. Of the sample, 4% to 5% falls within the top ten clones. The material sequenced was PBMCs. These receptor sequences come from a man between 40 and 49 years old in good health and CMV-seropositive.

This chain links TRBV11-2 with TRBJ1-6, with 8 nucleotides matching TRBD1. J gave up 7 bases and V 6 bases, and 8 bases lay outside the gene matches. The germline V gene encodes CDR1 SGHAT and CDR2 FQNNGV. CDR3 length equals 15 residues. The CDR3 DNA sequence: TGTGCCAGCAGTCGTAGGGGGGACAGGAATTCACCCCTCCACTTT. It codes for CASSRRGDRNSPLHF. The full variable domain, completed using reference TRBV11-2 and TRBJ1-6, is EAGVAQSPRYKIIEKRQSVAFWCNPISGHATLYWYQQILGQGPKLLIQFQNNGVVDDSQLPKDRFSAERLKGVDSTLKIQPAKLEDSAVYLCASSRRGDRNSPLHFGNGTRLTVT.

This chain links TRBV6-5 with TRBJ2-5; 7 bases are a match to TRBD2. The last part of the DNA fits TRBJ2-7 better; the J call may be wrong. Per the germline V gene, CDR1 is MNHEY and CDR2 is SVGAGI. The CDR3 spans 15 residues. CDR3 loop: CASSYNGRTSYEQYF. The CDR3 DNA reads TGTGCCAGCAGCTACAACGGGAGGACCTCTTACGAGCAGTACTTC.

The chain couples TRBV18 to TRBJ1-2; D is unresolved. CDR1 KGHSH and CDR2 LQKENI come from the germline V gene. The CDR3 runs 13 residues. V was trimmed by 0 bases and J by 6 bases, leaving 8 bases between them. The CDR3 region has the DNA TGTGCCAGCTCACCACCTCACGGGGATGGCTACACCTTC. Protein: CASSPPHGDGYTF.

This chain links TRBV2 with TRBJ1-2; D may be TRBD1 (5 bases). Looked up from germline, CDR1 is SNHLY and CDR2 is FYNNEI. The V end was cut by 6 bases, the J end by 1 base, with 24 bases between. The CDR3 consists of 18 residues. This CDR3 reads CASSRGAYPGTSNYGYTF. The CDR3 nucleotides read TGTGCCAGCAGCCGCGGGGCCTACCCCGGTACTAGTAACTATGGCTACACCTTC.